This T cell receptor (beta chain) is from a study of blood T cell repertoires in COVID-19. Whole-study context: The United States, Italy and Spain provided the acute and convalescent COVID-19 samples. Sources were T cells, B-cell-depleted T cells, or PBMCs; the material itself was cDNA or gDNA.

In the authors' methods: From reference gene primer amplification, estimates of nucleated cell counts were derived. The repertoire was sequenced with immunoSEQ multiplex PCR; TCRdb's copy has only in-frame clones and lacks some. V and J calls plus clone size are reproduced from that table; the DNA served to infer D and trimming. The table shows around 81,000 clones, with 80% occurring only once. Looked up from germline, CDR1 is MNHEY and CDR2 is SVGAGI. The CDR3 loop spans 14 amino acids. Trimming took 5 bases from V and 5 from J; bases not matched to a gene: 7. The V and J genes are TRBV6-5 and TRBJ1-1; 8 bases fit TRBD1. The source material was peripheral blood. The TCR comes from a human donor in a cohort sampled during active COVID-19. The CDR3 spells CASSQDRVRTEAFF. The CDR3 DNA sequence: TGTGCCAGCAGTCAGGACAGGGTGAGAACTGAAGCTTTCTTT.